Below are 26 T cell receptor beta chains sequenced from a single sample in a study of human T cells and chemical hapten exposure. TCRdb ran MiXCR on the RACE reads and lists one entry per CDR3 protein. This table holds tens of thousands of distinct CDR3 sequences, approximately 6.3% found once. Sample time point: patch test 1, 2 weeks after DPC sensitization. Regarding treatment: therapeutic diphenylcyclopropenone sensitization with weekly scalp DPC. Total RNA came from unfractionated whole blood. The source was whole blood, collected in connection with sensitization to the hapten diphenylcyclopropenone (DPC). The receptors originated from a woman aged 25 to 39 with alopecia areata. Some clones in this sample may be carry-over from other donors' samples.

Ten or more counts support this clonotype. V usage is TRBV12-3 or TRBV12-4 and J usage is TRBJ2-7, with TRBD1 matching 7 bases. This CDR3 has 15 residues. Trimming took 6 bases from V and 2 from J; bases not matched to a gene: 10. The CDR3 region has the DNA TGTGCCAGCAGCTCCCTAAGACAGGGTACCTACGAGCAGTACTTC. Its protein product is CASSSLRQGTYEQYF.

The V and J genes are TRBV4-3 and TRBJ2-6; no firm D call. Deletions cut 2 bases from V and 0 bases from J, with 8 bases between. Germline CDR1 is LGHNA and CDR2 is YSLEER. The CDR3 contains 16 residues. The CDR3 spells CASSQLRSSGANVLTF. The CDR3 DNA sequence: TGCGCCAGCAGCCAACTACGCAGCTCTGGGGCCAACGTCCTGACTTTC.

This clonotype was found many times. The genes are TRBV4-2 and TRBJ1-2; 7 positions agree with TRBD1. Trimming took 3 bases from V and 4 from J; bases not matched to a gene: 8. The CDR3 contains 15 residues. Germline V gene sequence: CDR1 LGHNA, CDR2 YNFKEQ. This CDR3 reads CASSQTGRLAYGYTF. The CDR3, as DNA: TGTGCCAGCAGCCAGACAGGGCGTCTCGCCTATGGCTACACCTTC.

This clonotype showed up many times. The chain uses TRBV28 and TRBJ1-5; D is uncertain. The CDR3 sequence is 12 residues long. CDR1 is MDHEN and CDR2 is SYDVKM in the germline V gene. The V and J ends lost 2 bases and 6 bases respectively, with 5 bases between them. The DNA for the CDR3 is TGTGCCAGCAGTTTAGAGGGTCAGCCCCAGCATTTT. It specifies CASSLEGQPQHF.

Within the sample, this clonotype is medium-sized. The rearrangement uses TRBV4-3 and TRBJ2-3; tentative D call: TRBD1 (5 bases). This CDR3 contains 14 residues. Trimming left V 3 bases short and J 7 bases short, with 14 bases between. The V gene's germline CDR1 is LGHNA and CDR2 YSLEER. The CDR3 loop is CASSQDTSRNTQYF. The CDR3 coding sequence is TGCGCCAGCAGCCAGGACACAAGCAGGAATACGCAGTATTTT.

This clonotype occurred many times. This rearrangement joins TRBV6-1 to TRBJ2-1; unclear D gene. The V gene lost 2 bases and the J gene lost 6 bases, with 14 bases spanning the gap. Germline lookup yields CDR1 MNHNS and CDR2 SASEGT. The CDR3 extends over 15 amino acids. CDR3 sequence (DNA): TGTGCCAGCAGTGAACACTGGACGACGGGCAATGAGCAGTTCTTC. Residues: CASSEHWTTGNEQFF.

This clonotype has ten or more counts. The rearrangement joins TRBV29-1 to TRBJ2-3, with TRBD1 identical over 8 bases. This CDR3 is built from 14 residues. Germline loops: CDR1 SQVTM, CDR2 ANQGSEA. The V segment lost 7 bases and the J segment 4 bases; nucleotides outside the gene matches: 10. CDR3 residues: CSGAHTGGSDTQYF. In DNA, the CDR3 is TGCAGCGGAGCCCATACAGGGGGGTCAGATACGCAGTATTTT.

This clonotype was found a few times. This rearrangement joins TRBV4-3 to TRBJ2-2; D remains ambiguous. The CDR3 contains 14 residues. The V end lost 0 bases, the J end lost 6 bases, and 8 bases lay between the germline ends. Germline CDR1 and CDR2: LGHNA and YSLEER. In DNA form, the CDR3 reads TGCGCCAGCAGCCAAGATCTTACGGCCGGGGAGCTGTTTTTT. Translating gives CASSQDLTAGELFF.

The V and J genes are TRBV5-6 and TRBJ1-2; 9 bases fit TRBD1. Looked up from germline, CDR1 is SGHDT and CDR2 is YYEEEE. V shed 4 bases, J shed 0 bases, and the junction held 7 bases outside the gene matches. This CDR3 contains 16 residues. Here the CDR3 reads CASSPGTGPTNYGYTF. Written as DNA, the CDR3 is TGTGCCAGCAGCCCAGGGACAGGGCCAACTAACTATGGCTACACCTTC.

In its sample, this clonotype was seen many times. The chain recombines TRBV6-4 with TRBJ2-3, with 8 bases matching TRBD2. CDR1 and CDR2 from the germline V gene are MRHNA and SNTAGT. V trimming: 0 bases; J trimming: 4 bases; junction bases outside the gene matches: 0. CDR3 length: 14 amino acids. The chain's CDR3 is CASSDSGGADTQYF. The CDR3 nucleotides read TGTGCCAGCAGTGACTCCGGGGGGGCAGATACGCAGTATTTT.

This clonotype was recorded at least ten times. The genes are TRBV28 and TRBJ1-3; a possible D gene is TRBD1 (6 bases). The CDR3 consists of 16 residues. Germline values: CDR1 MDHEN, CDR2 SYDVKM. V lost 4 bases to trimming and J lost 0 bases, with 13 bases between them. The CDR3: CASSSPGGPSGNTIYF. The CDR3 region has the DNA TGTGCCAGCAGTTCGCCGGGGGGCCCCTCTGGAAACACCATATATTTT.

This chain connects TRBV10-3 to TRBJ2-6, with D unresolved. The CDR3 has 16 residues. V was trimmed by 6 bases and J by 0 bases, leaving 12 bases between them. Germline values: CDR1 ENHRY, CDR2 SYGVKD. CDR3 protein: CAIRPGDDSGANVLTF. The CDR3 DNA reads TGTGCCATCAGGCCGGGCGACGACTCTGGGGCCAACGTCCTGACTTTC.

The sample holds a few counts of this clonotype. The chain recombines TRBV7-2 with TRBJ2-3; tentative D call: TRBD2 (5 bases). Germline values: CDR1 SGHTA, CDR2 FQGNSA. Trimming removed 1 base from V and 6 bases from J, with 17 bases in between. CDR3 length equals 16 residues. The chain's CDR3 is CASSLERQFIMDTQYF. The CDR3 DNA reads TGTGCCAGCAGCTTAGAGCGGCAATTTATCATGGATACGCAGTATTTT.

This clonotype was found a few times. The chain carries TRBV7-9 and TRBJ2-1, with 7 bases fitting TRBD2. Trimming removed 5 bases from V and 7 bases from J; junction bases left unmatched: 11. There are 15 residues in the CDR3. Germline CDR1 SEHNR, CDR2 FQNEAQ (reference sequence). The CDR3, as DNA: TGTGCCAGCAGCCTTAGTAGCGGGTTTGAGAATGAGCAGTTCTTC. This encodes CASSLSSGFENEQFF.

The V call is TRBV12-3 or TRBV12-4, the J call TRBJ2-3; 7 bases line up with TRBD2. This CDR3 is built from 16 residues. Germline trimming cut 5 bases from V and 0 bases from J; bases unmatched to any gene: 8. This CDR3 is CASSASSGASTDTQYF. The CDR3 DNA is TGTGCCAGCAGTGCCTCCAGCGGGGCTAGCACAGATACGCAGTATTTT.

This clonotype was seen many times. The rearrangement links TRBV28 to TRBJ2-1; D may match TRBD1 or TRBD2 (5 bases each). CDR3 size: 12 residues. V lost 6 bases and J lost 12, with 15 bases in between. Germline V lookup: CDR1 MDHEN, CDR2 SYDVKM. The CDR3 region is CASSRGVFGQFF. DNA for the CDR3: TGTGCCAGCAGCCGAGGGGTTTTTGGGCAGTTCTTC.

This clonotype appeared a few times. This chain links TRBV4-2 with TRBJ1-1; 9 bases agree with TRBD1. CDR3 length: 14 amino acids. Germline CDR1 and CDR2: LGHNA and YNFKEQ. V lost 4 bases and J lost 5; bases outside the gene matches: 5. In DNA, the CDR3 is TGTGCCAGCAGCCGGGACAGGGCACGAACTGAAGCTTTCTTT. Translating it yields CASSRDRARTEAFF.

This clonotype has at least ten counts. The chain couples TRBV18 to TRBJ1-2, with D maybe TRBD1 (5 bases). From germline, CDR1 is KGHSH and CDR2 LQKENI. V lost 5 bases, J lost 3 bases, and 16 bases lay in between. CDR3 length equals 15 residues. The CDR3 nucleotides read TGTGCCAGCTCAGGGGACGGTCGAACTCACTATGGCTACACCTTC. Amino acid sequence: CASSGDGRTHYGYTF.

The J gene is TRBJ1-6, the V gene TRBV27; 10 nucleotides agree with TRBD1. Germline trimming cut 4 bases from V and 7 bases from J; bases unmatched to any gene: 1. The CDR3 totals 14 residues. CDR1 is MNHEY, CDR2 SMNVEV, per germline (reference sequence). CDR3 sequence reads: CASSWGQGNSPLHF. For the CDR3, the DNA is TGTGCCAGCAGTTGGGGACAGGGGAATTCACCCCTCCACTTT.

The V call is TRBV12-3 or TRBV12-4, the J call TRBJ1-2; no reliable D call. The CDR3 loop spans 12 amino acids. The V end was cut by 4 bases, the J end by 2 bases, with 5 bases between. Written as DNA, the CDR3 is TGTGCCAGCAGTTCGGACAACTATGGCTACACCTTC. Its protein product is CASSSDNYGYTF.

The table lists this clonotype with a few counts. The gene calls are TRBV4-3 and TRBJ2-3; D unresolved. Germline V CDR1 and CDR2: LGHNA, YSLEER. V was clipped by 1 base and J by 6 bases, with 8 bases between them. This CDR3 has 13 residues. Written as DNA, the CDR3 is TGCGCCAGCAGCCAAGTTCGGGCGGATACGCAGTATTTT. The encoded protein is CASSQVRADTQYF.

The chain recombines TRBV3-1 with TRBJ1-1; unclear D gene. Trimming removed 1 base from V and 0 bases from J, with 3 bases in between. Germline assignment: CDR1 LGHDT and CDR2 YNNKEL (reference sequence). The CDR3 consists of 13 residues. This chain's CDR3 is CASSQGVNTEAFF. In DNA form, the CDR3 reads TGTGCCAGCAGCCAAGGGGTGAACACTGAAGCTTTCTTT.

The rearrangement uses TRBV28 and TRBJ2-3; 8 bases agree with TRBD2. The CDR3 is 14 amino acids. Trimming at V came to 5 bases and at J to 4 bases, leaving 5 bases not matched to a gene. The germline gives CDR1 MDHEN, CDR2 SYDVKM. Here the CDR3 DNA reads TGTGCCAGCAGTCCGGGGGGGCCCGCAGATACGCAGTATTTT. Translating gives CASSPGGPADTQYF.

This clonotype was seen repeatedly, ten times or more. The CDR3 coding sequence is TGTGCCAGCAGCGCCAACAATGAGCAGTTCTTC. Encoded protein: CASSANNEQFF. This chain uses TRBV7-2 with TRBJ2-1; no clear D gene. Germline CDR1 SGHTA, CDR2 FQGNSA. Trimming removed 5 bases from V and 5 bases from J, with 4 bases in between. This CDR3 contains 11 residues.

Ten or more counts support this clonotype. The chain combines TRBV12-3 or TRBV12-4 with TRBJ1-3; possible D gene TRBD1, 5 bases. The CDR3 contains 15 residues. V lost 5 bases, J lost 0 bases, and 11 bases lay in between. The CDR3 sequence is CASSKGLVSGNTIYF. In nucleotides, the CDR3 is TGTGCCAGCAGTAAGGGACTGGTCTCTGGAAACACCATATATTTT.

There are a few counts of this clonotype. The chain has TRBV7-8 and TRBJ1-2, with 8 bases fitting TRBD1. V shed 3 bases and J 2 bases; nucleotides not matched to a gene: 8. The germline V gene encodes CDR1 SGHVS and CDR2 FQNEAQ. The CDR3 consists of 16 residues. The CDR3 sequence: CASSLGTGPLNYGYTF. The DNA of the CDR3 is TGTGCCAGCAGCTTGGGGACAGGACCCTTAAACTATGGCTACACCTTC.